These T cell receptor beta chains were read from a single sample in a study of blood T cell repertoires in COVID-19. Only in-frame clones appear in the TCRdb table, and some are missing; sequencing was by immunoSEQ multiplex PCR. This table holds around 700,000 clones, approximately 90% found once. Sequences were obtained from peripheral blood. These TCRs come from a woman under 30 with acute or convalescent COVID-19. CDR3s include the opening cysteine and the closing phenylalanine or tryptophan. Each record gives: V gene, CDR3 length, J gene, CDR3 protein.

v_gene: TRBV5-1
len: 13
j_gene: TRBJ1-1
CDR3aa: CASNSGQGASAFF

v_gene: TRBV7-9
len: 13
j_gene: TRBJ2-7
CDR3aa: CASSLEGPAGLYF

v_gene: TRBV4-3
len: 18
j_gene: TRBJ1-2
CDR3aa: CASSQALGHFPSPEGYTF

v_gene: TRBV14
len: 17
j_gene: TRBJ1-2
CDR3aa: CASSQVRPVRGSYGYTF

v_gene: TRBV11-2
len: 15
j_gene: TRBJ1-2
CDR3aa: CASSLVRGKTYGYTF

v_gene: TRBV27
len: 18
j_gene: TRBJ2-1
CDR3aa: CASSWFRTPKVSYNEQFF

v_gene: TRBV5-1
len: 15
j_gene: TRBJ1-2
CDR3aa: CASRPTGGPNYGYTF

v_gene: TRBV9
len: 16
j_gene: TRBJ2-1
CDR3aa: CASSVLLAGSYNEQFF

v_gene: TRBV5-5
len: 16
j_gene: TRBJ1-6
CDR3aa: CASSLGSQGLRSPLHF

v_gene: TRBV6-2/TRBV6-3
len: 14
j_gene: TRBJ2-3
CDR3aa: CASSKRQGTDTQYF

v_gene: TRBV13
len: 14
j_gene: TRBJ1-2
CDR3aa: CASSLGAGGDGYTF

v_gene: TRBV10-3
len: 13
j_gene: TRBJ2-3
CDR3aa: CAITGQGTDTQYF

v_gene: TRBV5-5
len: 16
j_gene: TRBJ2-3
CDR3aa: CASSPPMTASTDTQYF

v_gene: TRBV4-3
len: 14
j_gene: TRBJ1-1
CDR3aa: CASSQVGLNTEAFF

v_gene: TRBV5-8
len: 17
j_gene: TRBJ2-3
CDR3aa: CASSRAGTAPYTDTQYF

v_gene: TRBV5-8
len: 15
j_gene: TRBJ1-5
CDR3aa: CASSFGQGRLQPQHF

v_gene: TRBV9
len: 15
j_gene: TRBJ2-3
CDR3aa: CASSAPGQGGDTQYF

v_gene: TRBV19
len: 14
j_gene: TRBJ1-2
CDR3aa: CASSPGGFSYGYTF

v_gene: TRBV9
len: 15
j_gene: TRBJ2-7
CDR3aa: CASSVGYSHLYEQYF

v_gene: TRBV21-1
len: 16
j_gene: TRBJ2-7
CDR3aa: CASSKAGTGGGNEQYF

v_gene: TRBV6-1
len: 16
j_gene: TRBJ2-1
CDR3aa: CASSEAAPSLLSEQFF

v_gene: TRBV5-1
len: 14
j_gene: TRBJ1-2
CDR3aa: CASSLEQPNYGYTF

v_gene: TRBV18
len: 15
j_gene: TRBJ1-6
CDR3aa: CASSPPGQGNSPLHF

v_gene: TRBV4-1
len: 14
j_gene: TRBJ2-3
CDR3aa: CASSQVTRWDTQYF

v_gene: TRBV7-6
len: 13
j_gene: TRBJ2-5
CDR3aa: CASSWGGRETQYF

v_gene: TRBV6-1
len: 17
j_gene: TRBJ1-2
CDR3aa: CASSEPNEGWATYGYTF

v_gene: TRBV6-4
len: 15
j_gene: TRBJ1-6
CDR3aa: CASSVTGTGRIDLHF

v_gene: TRBV5-1
len: 14
j_gene: TRBJ2-3
CDR3aa: CASRLAGGLDTQYF

v_gene: TRBV2
len: 12
j_gene: TRBJ1-4
CDR3aa: CASDDRGEKLFF

v_gene: TRBV27
len: 15
j_gene: TRBJ2-7
CDR3aa: CASSFSGGGAYEQYF

v_gene: TRBV5-6
len: 16
j_gene: TRBJ1-6
CDR3aa: CASIQQGRSYNSPLHF

v_gene: TRBV11-2
len: 15
j_gene: TRBJ2-5
CDR3aa: CASSTLAGFQETQYF

v_gene: TRBV10-2
len: 13
j_gene: TRBJ1-2
CDR3aa: CASDFKGNYGYTF

v_gene: TRBV27
len: 15
j_gene: TRBJ1-1
CDR3aa: CASSPRDRGRTEAFF

v_gene: TRBV28
len: 14
j_gene: TRBJ1-4
CDR3aa: CASSLATQAGKLFF

v_gene: TRBV4-2
len: 15
j_gene: TRBJ1-3
CDR3aa: CASSQEGASGNTIYF

v_gene: TRBV3-1/TRBV3-2
len: 15
j_gene: TRBJ1-1
CDR3aa: CASSQDQGGVTEAFF

v_gene: TRBV7-9
len: 15
j_gene: TRBJ2-7
CDR3aa: CASTTRGHFTYEQYF

v_gene: TRBV27
len: 14
j_gene: TRBJ2-3
CDR3aa: CASLPQVSTDTQYF

v_gene: TRBV27
len: 15
j_gene: TRBJ1-6
CDR3aa: CASSPDPGVRSPLHF

v_gene: TRBV10-3
len: 15
j_gene: TRBJ1-4
CDR3aa: CAISESRDRNEKLFF

v_gene: TRBV6-5
len: 13
j_gene: TRBJ1-1
CDR3aa: CASSPRSNTEAFF

v_gene: TRBV4-3
len: 18
j_gene: TRBJ2-6
CDR3aa: CASSQDGPGSSGANVLTF

v_gene: TRBV18
len: 13
j_gene: TRBJ2-5
CDR3aa: CASSPPTRETQYF

v_gene: TRBV6-5
len: 14
j_gene: TRBJ1-2
CDR3aa: CASSYGQGAFGYTF

v_gene: TRBV4-3
len: 14
j_gene: TRBJ2-7
CDR3aa: CASSQDRGSYEQYF

v_gene: TRBV9
len: 15
j_gene: TRBJ2-7
CDR3aa: CASSVGGLGTYEQYF

v_gene: TRBV7-9
len: 17
j_gene: TRBJ2-5
CDR3aa: CASSLRASGGPAETQYF